Below are 8 T cell receptor beta chains sequenced from a single sample in a study of cytomegalovirus exposure and HLA in healthy donors. A multiplex PCR was run with 60 Vbeta primers and 13 Jbeta primers. Profiling relied on immunoSEQ multiplex PCR, and the TCRdb table lists in-frame clones only, not all of them. The repertoire consists of approximately 190,000 clones, with about 81% occurring once and the leading ten covering roughly 0.73%. Source material: PBMCs. Receptors originate from a young woman in good health and CMV-seronegative.

The chain joins TRBV27 to TRBJ2-7; 11 bases match TRBD2. Germline loops: CDR1 MNHEY, CDR2 SMNVEV (reference sequence). The CDR3 totals 15 residues. V lost 8 bases and J lost 4; bases outside the gene matches: 10. DNA of the CDR3: TGTGCCAGCCAGGGGGGTAGCGGGAGGGTTTACGAGCAGTACTTC. Translation: CASQGGSGRVYEQYF.

V and J are TRBV27 and TRBJ1-2; D might be TRBD1 (5 bases). In germline, CDR1 is MNHEY, CDR2 SMNVEV (reference sequence). The CDR3 spans 14 residues. The V gene lost 2 bases and the J gene lost 5 bases, with 12 bases spanning the gap. The CDR3 DNA sequence: TGTGCCAGCAGTTTAAGCGACAGACAATATGGCTACACCTTC. Amino acid sequence: CASSLSDRQYGYTF.

In the case of this clone: At one end the junction does not follow the germline gene, possibly because of a read error. The gene calls are TRBV7-9 and TRBJ2-2, with 8 bases matching TRBD2. The CDR3 is made up of 16 amino acids. Germline V gene data show CDR1 as SEHNR and CDR2 as FQNEAQ (reference sequence). The CDR3 here is CSSSLGASGPPGELFF. CDR3 DNA sequence: TGTTCCAGCAGCTTAGGGGCTAGCGGGCCCCCCGGGGAGCTGTTTTTT. Using reference TRBV7-9 and TRBJ2-2 for the parts outside the CDR3, the full variable domain is DTGVSQNPRHKITKRGQNVTFRCDPISEHNRLYWYRQTLGQGPEFLTYFQNEAQLEKSRLLSDRFSAERPKGSFSTLEIQRTEQGDSAMYLCSSSLGASGPPGELFFGEGSRLTVL.

The V call is TRBV2, the J call TRBJ1-5; tentatively, D is TRBD1 (5 bases). Deletions cut 3 bases from V and 6 bases from J, with 15 bases between. The CDR3 runs to 15 residues. The germline V gene encodes CDR1 SNHLY and CDR2 FYNNEI. The CDR3 sequence: CASSDNTLRGQPQHF. CDR3 bases: TGTGCCAGCAGTGATAATACCCTAAGGGGTCAGCCCCAGCATTTT.

The chain recombines TRBV30 with TRBJ2-7; a possible D gene is TRBD2 (6 bases). Germline V gene sequence: CDR1 GTSNPN, CDR2 SVGIG (reference sequence). This CDR3 contains 15 residues. The V and J ends lost 0 bases and 6 bases respectively, with 18 bases between them. Here the CDR3 DNA reads TGTGCCTGGAGTGTTGGTGGGGGAGGAGGTGGCGAGCAGTACTTC. The encoded protein is CAWSVGGGGGGEQYF.

The CDR3 protein is CASSLGAGVPPSTDTQYF. CDR3 DNA sequence: TGTGCCAGCAGTTTAGGGGCGGGAGTCCCACCGAGCACAGATACGCAGTATTTT. J is TRBJ2-3 and V is TRBV27, with 7 bases fitting TRBD2. V gave up 2 bases and J gave up 0 bases; unmatched junction bases: 11. This CDR3 is 18 amino acids long. Germline CDR1 is MNHEY and CDR2 is SMNVEV (reference sequence).

The rearrangement uses TRBV6-1 and TRBJ2-2; 8 bases agree with TRBD2. The CDR3 runs to 15 residues. CDR1 is MNHNS and CDR2 is SASEGT in the germline V gene. V gave up 4 bases and J gave up 3 bases; unmatched junction bases: 4. CDR3 sequence (DNA): TGTGCCAGCAGTGGGGGACTAGTGGACACCGGGGAGCTGTTTTTT. Translating gives CASSGGLVDTGELFF.

This clone has just a few counts. The rearrangement links TRBV19 to TRBJ1-2; 7 positions agree with TRBD1. CDR1 and CDR2 (germline): LNHDA, SQIVND (reference sequence). CDR3 length equals 16 residues. V lost 7 bases and J lost 2; bases outside the gene matches: 13. As DNA, the CDR3 is TGTGCCAGTACCGCTAACAGGGGTGACAGGAACTATGGCTACACCTTC. Protein sequence: CASTANRGDRNYGYTF.